The clone carrying this T cell receptor (beta chain) was seen a few times. Its antigen is currently unknown. These data come from a study of early T cells in non-severe SARS-CoV-2 infection. Study-wide context: Sequencing input comprised bulk RNA from unsorted whole blood; chain pairing was not available. Study findings and constraints: Sequences matched to VDJdb favored anti-spike CD8 responses, while private and CD4 specificities were missed.

Attachment of unique molecular identifiers to individual cDNA molecules was performed. TCRdb passed the 5' RACE reads through MiXCR, listing each CDR3 protein once. The sample includes over 55,000 distinct CDR3 sequences, under 15% of them seen just once. The CDR3 runs 17 residues. Trimming took 0 bases from V and 7 from J; bases not matched to a gene: 7. The sample comprised whole blood. This receptor was obtained from an adult who was a healthcare worker with PCR-confirmed SARS-CoV-2 infection or an uninfected control (not recorded which). The genes are TRBV12-3 or TRBV12-4 and TRBJ1-6, with 9 bases aligning to TRBD1. The CDR3 sequence is CASSLALGGTGNSPLHF. The CDR3 DNA sequence: TGTGCCAGCAGTTTAGCGCTCGGCGGGACAGGGAATTCACCCCTCCACTTT.